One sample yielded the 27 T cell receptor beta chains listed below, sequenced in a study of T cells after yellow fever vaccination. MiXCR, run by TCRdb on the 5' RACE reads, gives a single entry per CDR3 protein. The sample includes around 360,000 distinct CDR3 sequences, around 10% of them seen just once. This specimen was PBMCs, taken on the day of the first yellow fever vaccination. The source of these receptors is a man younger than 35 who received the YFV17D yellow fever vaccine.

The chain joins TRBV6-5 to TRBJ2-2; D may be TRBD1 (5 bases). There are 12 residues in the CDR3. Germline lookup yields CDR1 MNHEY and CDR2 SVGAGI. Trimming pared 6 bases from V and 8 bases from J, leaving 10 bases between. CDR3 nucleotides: TGTGCCAGCAGGGGGCGCTCGGGGGAGCTGTTTTTT. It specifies CASRGRSGELFF.

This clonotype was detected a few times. In nucleotides, the CDR3 is TGCGCCAGCAGGCTTCAAACAGGGGGGACAGATACGCAGTATTTT. This gives the protein CASRLQTGGTDTQYF. The V call is TRBV5-1, the J call TRBJ2-3, with TRBD1 matching 8 bases. The CDR3 totals 15 residues. V was clipped by 5 bases and J by 3 bases; unmatched bases: 8. Per germline, CDR1 SGHRS and CDR2 YFSETQ.

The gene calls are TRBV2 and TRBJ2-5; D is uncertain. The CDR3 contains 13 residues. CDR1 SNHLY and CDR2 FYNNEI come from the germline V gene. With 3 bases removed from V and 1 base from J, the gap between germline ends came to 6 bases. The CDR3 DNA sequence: TGTGCCAGCAGTGAGCCAGGCCAAGAGACCCAGTACTTC. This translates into CASSEPGQETQYF.

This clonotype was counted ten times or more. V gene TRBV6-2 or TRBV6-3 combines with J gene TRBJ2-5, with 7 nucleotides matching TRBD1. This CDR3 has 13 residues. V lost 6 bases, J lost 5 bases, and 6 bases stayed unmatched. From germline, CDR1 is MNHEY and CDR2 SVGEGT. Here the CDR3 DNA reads TGTGCCAGCAGCGACAGGGTGCGGGAGACCCAGTACTTC. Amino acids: CASSDRVRETQYF.

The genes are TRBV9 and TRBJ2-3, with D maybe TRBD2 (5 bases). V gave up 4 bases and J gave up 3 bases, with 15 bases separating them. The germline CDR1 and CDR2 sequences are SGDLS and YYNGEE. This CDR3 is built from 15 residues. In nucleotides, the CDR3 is TGTGCCAGCAGCTCAGCGGTGTTGGAGACAGATACGCAGTATTTT. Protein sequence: CASSSAVLETDTQYF.

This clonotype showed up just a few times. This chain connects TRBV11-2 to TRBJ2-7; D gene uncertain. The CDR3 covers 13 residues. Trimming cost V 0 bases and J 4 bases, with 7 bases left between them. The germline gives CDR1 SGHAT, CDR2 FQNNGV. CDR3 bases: TGTGCCAGCAGCTTAGATAGGATGTACGAGCAGTACTTC. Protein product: CASSLDRMYEQYF.

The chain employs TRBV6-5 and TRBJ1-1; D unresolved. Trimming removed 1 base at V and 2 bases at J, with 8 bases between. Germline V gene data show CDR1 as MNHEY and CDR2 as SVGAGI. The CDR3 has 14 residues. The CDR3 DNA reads TGTGCCAGCAGTTACTACCGGGGTAACACTGAAGCTTTCTTT. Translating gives CASSYYRGNTEAFF.

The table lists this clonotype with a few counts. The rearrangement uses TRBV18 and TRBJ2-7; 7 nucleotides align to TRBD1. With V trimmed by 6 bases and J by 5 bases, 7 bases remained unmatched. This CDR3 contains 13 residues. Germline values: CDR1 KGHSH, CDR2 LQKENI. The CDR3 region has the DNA TGTGCCAGCTCCCAACGTGACAGGGACGAGCAGTACGTC. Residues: CASSQRDRDEQYV.

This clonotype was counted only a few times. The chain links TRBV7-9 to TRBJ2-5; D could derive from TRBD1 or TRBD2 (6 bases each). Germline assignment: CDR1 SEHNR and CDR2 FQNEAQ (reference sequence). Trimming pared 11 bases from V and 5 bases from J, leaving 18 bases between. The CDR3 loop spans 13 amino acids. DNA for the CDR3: TGTGCCTGCCGTACGGGGGCGGGTGAGACCCAGTACTTC. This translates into CACRTGAGETQYF.

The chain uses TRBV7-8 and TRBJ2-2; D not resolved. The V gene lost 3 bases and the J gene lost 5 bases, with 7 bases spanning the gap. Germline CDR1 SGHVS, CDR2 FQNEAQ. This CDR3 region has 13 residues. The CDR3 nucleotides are TGTGCCAGCAGCTTTGACAAGACCGGGGAGCTGTTTTTT. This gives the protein CASSFDKTGELFF. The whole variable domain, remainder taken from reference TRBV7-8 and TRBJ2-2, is GAGVSQSPRYKVAKRGQDVALRCDPISGHVSLFWYQQALGQGPEFLTYFQNEAQLDKSGLPSDRFFAERPEGSVSTLKIQRTQQEDSAVYLCASSFDKTGELFFGEGSRLTVL.

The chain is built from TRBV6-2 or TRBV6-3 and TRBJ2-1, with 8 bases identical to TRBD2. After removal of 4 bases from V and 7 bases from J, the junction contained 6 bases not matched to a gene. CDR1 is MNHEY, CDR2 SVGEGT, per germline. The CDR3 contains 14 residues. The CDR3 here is CASSSRGGRNEQFF. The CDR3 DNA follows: TGTGCCAGCAGTTCCCGGGGGGGCAGGAATGAGCAGTTCTTC.

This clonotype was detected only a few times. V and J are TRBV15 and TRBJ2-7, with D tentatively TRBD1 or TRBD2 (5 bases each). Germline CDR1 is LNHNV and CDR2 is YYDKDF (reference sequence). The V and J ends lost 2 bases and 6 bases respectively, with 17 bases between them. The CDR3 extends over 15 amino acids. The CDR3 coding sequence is TGTGCCACCAGCAGATCTCCCCTGGGGGTAGGCGAGCAGTACTTC. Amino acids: CATSRSPLGVGEQYF.

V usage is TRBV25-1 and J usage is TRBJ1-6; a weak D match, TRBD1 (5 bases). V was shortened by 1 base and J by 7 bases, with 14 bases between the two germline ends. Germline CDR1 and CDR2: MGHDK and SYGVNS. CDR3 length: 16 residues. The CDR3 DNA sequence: TGTGCCAGCAGTGAATGGGGTCGGGGCAGGAATTCACCCCTCCACTTT. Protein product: CASSEWGRGRNSPLHF.

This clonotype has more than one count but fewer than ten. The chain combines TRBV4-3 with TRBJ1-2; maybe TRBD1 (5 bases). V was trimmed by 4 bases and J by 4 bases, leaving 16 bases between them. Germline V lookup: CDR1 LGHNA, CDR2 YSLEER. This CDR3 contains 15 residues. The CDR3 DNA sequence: TGCGCCAGCAGCCTCCCTGGGGCCGGATTCTATGGCTACACCTTC. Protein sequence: CASSLPGAGFYGYTF.

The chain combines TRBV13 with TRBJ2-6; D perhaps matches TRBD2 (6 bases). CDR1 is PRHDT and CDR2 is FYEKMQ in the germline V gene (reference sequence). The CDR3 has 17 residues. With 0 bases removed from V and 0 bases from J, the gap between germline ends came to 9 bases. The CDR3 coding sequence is TGTGCCAGCAGCTTAGGCCGGGGGATCTCTGGGGCCAACGTCCTGACTTTC. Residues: CASSLGRGISGANVLTF.

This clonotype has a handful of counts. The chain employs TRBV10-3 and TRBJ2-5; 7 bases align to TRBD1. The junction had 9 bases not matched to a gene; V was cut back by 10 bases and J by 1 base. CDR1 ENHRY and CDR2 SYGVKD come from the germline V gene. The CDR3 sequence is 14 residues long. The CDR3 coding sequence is TGTGCCACCAAATCAACAGGGGTCCAAGAGACCCAGTACTTC. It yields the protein CATKSTGVQETQYF.

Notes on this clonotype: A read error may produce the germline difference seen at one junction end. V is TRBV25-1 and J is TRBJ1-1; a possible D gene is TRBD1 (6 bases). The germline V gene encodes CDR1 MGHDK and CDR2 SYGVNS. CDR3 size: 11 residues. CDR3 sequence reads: CASSEYREALF. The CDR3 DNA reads TGTGCCAGCAGTGAGTACAGGGAAGCTCTCTTT.

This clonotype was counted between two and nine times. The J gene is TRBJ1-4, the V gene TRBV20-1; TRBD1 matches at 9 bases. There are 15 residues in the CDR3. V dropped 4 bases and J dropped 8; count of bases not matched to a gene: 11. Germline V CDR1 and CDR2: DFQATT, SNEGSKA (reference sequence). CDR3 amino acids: CSAKGGTGFGEKLFF. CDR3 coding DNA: TGCAGTGCTAAGGGGGGGACAGGGTTCGGAGAAAAACTGTTTTTT.

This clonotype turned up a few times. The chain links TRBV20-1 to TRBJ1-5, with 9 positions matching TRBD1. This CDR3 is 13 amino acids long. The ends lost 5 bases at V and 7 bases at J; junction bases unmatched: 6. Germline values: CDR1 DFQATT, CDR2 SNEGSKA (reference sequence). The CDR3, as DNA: TGCAGTGCTGGGGACAGGGCAAACCAGCCCCAGCATTTT. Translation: CSAGDRANQPQHF.

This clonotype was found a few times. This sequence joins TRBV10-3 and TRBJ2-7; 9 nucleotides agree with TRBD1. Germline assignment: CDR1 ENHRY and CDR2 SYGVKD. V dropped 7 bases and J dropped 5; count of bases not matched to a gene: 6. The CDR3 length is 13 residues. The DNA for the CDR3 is TGTGCCATCACGGGACAGGGTATGAACGAGCAGTACTTC. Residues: CAITGQGMNEQYF.

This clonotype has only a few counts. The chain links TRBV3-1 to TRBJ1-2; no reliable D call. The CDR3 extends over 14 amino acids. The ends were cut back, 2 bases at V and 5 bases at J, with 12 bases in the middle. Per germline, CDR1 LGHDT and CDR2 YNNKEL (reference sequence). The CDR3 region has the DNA TGTGCCAGCAGCCAATCTGTCCTCCTATATGGCTACACCTTC. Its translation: CASSQSVLLYGYTF.

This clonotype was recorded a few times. As DNA, the CDR3 is TGTGCCAGCAGCTTAGGAGGGTCGCACGTGGAGACCCAGTACTTC. Residues: CASSLGGSHVETQYF. The chain joins TRBV5-5 to TRBJ2-5; tentative D call: TRBD2 (6 bases). The V end lost 2 bases, the J end lost 5 bases, and 16 bases lay between the germline ends. In germline, CDR1 is SGHKS, CDR2 YYEKEE (reference sequence). The CDR3 extends over 15 amino acids. The complete variable domain, with remaining parts taken from reference TRBV5-5 and TRBJ2-5, reads DAGVTQSPTHLIKTRGQQVTLRCSPISGHKSVSWYQQVLGQGPQFIFQYYEKEERGRGNFPDRFSARQFPNYSSELNVNALLLGDSALYLCASSLGGSHVETQYFGPGTRLLVL.

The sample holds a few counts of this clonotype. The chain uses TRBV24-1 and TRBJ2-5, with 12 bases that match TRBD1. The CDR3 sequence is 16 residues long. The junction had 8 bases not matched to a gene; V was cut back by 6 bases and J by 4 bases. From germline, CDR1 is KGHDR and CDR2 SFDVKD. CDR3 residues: CATSRQGTGGLETQYF. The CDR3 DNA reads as TGTGCCACCAGTCGGCAGGGGACAGGGGGCTTAGAGACCCAGTACTTC.

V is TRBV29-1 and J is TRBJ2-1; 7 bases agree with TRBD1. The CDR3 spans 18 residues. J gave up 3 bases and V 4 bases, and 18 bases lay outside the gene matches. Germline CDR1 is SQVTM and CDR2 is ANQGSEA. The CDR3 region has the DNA TGCAGCGTTGTTTGGGCGGACAGGCTATTCTTCGTCTACAATGAGCAGTTCTTC. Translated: CSVVWADRLFFVYNEQFF.

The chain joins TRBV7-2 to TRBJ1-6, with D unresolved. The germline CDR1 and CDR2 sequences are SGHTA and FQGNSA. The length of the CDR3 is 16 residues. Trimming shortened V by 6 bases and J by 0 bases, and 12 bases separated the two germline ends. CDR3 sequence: CASSDGWSSYNSPLHF. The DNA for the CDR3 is TGTGCCAGCAGTGACGGGTGGAGCTCCTATAATTCACCCCTCCACTTT.

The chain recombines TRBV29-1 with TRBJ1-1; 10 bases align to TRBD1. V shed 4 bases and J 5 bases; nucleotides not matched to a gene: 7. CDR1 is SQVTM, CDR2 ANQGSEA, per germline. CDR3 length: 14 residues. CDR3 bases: TGCAGCGTTGGGACAGGGGGTGGGTCAACTGAAGCTTTCTTT. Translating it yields CSVGTGGGSTEAFF.

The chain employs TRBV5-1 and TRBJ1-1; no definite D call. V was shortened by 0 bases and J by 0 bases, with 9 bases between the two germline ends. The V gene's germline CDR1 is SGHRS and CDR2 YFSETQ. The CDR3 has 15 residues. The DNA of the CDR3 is TGCGCCAGCAGCTTGGGACACTCCATGAACACTGAAGCTTTCTTT. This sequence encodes CASSLGHSMNTEAFF.